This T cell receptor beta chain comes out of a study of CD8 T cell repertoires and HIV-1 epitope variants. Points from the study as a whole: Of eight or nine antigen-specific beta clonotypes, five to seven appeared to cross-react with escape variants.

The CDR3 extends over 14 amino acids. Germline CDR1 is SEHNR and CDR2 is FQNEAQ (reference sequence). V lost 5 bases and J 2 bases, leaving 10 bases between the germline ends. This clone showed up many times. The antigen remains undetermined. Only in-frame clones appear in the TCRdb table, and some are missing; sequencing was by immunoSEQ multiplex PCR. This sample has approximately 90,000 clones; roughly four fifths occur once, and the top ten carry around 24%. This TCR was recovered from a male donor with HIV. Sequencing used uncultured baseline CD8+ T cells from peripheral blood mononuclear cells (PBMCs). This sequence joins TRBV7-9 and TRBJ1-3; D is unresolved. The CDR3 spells CASSPSQPGNTIYF. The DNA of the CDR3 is TGTGCCAGCAGCCCGAGTCAGCCTGGAAACACCATATATTTT.